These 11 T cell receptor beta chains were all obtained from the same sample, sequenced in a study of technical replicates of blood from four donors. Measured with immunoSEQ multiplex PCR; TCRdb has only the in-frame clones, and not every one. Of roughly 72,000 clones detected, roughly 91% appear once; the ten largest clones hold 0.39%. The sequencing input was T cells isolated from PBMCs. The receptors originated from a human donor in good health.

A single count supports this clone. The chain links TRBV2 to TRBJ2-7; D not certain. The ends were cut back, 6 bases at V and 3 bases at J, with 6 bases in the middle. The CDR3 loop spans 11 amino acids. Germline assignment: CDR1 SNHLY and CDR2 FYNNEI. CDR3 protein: CASSYSYEQYF. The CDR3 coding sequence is TGTGCCAGCAGCTATAGCTACGAGCAGTACTTC.

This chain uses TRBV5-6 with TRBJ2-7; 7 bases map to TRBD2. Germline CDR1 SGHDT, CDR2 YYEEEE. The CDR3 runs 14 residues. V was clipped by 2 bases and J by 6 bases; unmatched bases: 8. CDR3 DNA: TGTGCCAGCAGCTTTGGACCAGGACTAGTCGAGCAGTACTTC. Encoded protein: CASSFGPGLVEQYF.

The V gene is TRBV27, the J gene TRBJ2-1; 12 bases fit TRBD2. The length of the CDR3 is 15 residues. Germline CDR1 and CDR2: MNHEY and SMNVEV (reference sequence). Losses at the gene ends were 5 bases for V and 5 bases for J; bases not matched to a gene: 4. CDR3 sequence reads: CASSRLAGVDNEQFF. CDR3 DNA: TGTGCCAGCAGTAGACTAGCGGGAGTGGACAATGAGCAGTTCTTC.

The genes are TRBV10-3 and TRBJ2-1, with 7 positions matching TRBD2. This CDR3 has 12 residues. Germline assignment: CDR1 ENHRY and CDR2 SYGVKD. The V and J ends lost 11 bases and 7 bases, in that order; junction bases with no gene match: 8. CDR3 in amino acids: CASATSKNEQFF. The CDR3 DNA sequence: TGTGCCTCGGCGACTAGCAAAAATGAGCAGTTCTTC.

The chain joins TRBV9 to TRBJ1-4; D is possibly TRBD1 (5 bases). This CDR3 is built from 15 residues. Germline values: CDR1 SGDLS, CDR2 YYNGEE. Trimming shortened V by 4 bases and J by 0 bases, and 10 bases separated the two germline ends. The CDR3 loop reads CASSPGGTTNEKLFF. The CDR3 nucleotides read TGTGCCAGCAGCCCGGGGGGTACAACTAATGAAAAACTGTTTTTT.

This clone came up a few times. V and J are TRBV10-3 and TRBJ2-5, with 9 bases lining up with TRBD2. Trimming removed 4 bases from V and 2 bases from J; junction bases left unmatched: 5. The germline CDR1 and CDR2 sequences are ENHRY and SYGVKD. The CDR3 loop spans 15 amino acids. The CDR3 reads CAISGATSGQETQYF. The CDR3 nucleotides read TGTGCCATCAGTGGGGCTACTAGCGGGCAAGAGACCCAGTACTTC.

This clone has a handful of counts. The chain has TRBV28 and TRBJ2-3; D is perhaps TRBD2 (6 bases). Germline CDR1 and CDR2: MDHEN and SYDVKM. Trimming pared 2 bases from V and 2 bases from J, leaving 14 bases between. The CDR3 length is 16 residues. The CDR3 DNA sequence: TGTGCCAGCAGTTTACTTGGGAGGACGGTCACAGATACGCAGTATTTT. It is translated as CASSLLGRTVTDTQYF.

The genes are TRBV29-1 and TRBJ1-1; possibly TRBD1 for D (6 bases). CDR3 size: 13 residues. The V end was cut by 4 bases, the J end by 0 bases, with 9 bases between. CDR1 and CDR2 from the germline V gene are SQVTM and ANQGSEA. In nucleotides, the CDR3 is TGCAGCGTTGTTGGGGGCATGAACACTGAAGCTTTCTTT. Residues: CSVVGGMNTEAFF.

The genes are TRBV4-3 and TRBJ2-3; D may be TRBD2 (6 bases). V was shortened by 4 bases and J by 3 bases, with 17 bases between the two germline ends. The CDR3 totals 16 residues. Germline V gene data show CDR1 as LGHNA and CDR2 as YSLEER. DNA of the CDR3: TGCGCCAGCAGCCCCCTTGCGGCGGGATGGACAGATACGCAGTATTTT. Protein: CASSPLAAGWTDTQYF.

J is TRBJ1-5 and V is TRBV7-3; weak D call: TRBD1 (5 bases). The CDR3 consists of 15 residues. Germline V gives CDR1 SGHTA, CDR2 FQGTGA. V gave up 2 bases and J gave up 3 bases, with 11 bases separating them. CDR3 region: CASSLQTELNQPQHF. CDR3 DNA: TGTGCCAGCAGCTTACAGACAGAACTCAATCAGCCCCAGCATTTT. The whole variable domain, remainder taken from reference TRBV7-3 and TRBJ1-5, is GAGVSQTPSNKVTEKGKYVELRCDPISGHTALYWYRQSLGQGPEFLIYFQGTGAADDSGLPNDRFFAVRPEGSVSTLKIQRTERGDSAVYLCASSLQTELNQPQHFGDGTRLSIL.

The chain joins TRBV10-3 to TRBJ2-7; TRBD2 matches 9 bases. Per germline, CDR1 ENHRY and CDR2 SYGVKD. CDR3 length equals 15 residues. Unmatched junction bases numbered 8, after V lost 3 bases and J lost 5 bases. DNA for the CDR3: TGTGCCATCAGTGACCCAATAGCGGGAGCGAACGAGCAGTACTTC. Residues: CAISDPIAGANEQYF.